This T cell receptor (beta chain) stems from a study of cytomegalovirus exposure and HLA in healthy donors. Broader study findings: A highly shared variant cluster was judged a likely technical artifact. Based on reports, TCR beta sequences accurately predicted HLA-A and HLA-B alleles for most subjects.

13 Jbeta primers and 60 Vbeta primers were used for the PCR. Measured with immunoSEQ multiplex PCR; TCRdb has only the in-frame clones, and not every one. The sample holds 90,000 to 100,000 clones, over 60% seen once. Trimming took off 8 bases at V and 5 bases at J, with 14 bases between the two ends. This CDR3 is 13 amino acids long. Germline loops: CDR1 SGHDN, CDR2 FVKESK. Concerning this clone itself: Its antigen is undetermined.

Sequenced: PBMCs. The chain employs TRBV14 and TRBJ2-3, with a possible D match to TRBD1 (6 bases). This TCR derives from a boy under 18 in good health and CMV-seropositive. The CDR3 nucleotides read TGTGCCAGCGGGGTACAGGGTGTAGATACGCAGTATTTT. Its translation is CASGVQGVDTQYF.